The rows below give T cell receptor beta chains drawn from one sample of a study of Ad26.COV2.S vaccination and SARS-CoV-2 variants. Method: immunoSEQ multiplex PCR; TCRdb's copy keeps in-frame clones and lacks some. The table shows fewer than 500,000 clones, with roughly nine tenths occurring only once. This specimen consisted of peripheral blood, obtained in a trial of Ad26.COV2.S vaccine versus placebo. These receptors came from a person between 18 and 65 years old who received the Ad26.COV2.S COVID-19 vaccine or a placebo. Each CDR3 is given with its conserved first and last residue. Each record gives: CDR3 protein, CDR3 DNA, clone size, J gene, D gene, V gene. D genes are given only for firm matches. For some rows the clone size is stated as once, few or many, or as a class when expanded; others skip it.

CATSSQGIYPEAFF	TGTGCCACCAGCAGCCAGGGGATTTACCCTGAAGCTTTCTTT	-	TRBJ1-1	-	TRBV15
CASSEIVVAYNSPLHF	TGTGCCAGCAGTGAGATAGTTGTTGCCTATAATTCACCCCTCCACTTT	-	TRBJ1-6	-	TRBV6-1
CASSKGGTNEKLFF	TGTGCCAGCAGTAAGGGCGGTACTAATGAAAAACTGTTTTTT	once	TRBJ1-4	-	TRBV28
CASSKAGSLNTEAFF	TGTGCCAGCTCAAAAGCCGGGTCGTTGAACACTGAAGCTTTCTTT	-	TRBJ1-1	-	TRBV25-1
CASSLGDPSTDTQYF	TGTGCTAGCAGCTTAGGGGATCCTAGCACAGATACGCAGTATTTT	-	TRBJ2-3	-	TRBV7-7
CASSQDFGEGALVVDTQYF	TGTGCCAGCAGCCAAGACTTTGGGGAGGGGGCATTGGTGGTGGATACGCAGTATTTT	-	TRBJ2-3	-	TRBV4-2
CASSATDTQYF	TGCGCCAGCAGCGCCACAGATACGCAGTATTTT	-	TRBJ2-3	-	TRBV5-1
CATKGTPPGAGELFF	TGTGCCACCAAGGGGACTCCCCCGGGGGCCGGGGAGCTGTTTTTT	-	TRBJ2-2	-	TRBV27
CASSPTGTSTDTQYF	TGCGCCAGCAGCCCGACAGGGACTAGCACAGATACGCAGTATTTT	once	TRBJ2-3	-	TRBV5-1
CASSFGTDTQYF	TGTGCCAGCAGCTTTGGCACAGATACGCAGTATTTT	few	TRBJ2-3	-	TRBV3-1/TRBV3-2
CASEVWQNSNQPQHF	TGTGCCAGTGAGGTATGGCAGAATAGCAATCAGCCCCAGCATTTT	-	TRBJ1-5	-	TRBV19
CSVEEISLFEAFF	TGCAGCGTTGAGGAGATTTCCCTTTTTGAAGCTTTCTTT	-	TRBJ1-1	-	TRBV29-1
CASAPMDPYTGELFF	TGTGCCAGCGCCCCTATGGACCCCTACACCGGGGAGCTGTTTTTT	-	TRBJ2-2	-	TRBV6-5
CASSVAGGPPTGELFF	TGTGCCAGCAGCGTAGCGGGGGGCCCACCCACCGGGGAGCTGTTTTTT	-	TRBJ2-2	-	TRBV9
CACRTGRSNTGELFF	TGTGCCTGCCGGACAGGGAGGTCGAACACCGGGGAGCTGTTTTTT	-	TRBJ2-2	TRBD1	TRBV6-5
CASSSRLSSYNEQFF	TGTGCCAGCAGCTCACGACTATCCTCCTACAATGAGCAGTTCTTC	-	TRBJ2-1	-	TRBV21-1
CASSQDRSGSEKLFF	TGCGCCAGCAGCCAAGATAGGTCGGGGAGTGAAAAACTGTTTTTT	-	TRBJ1-4	-	TRBV4-3
CASSPRLTTNEKLFF	TGTGCCAGCTCACCGAGGTTGACAACTAATGAAAAACTGTTTTTT	-	TRBJ1-4	-	TRBV18
CASSPIWGARGKKETQYF	TGTGCCAGCAGTCCCATCTGGGGAGCAAGGGGGAAAAAAGAGACCCAGTACTTC	-	TRBJ2-5	-	TRBV28
CASSPAYQETQYF	TGTGCCAGCTCACCGGCGTACCAAGAGACCCAGTACTTC	-	TRBJ2-5	-	TRBV18
CASSPARDRPNYGYTF	TGTGCCAGCTCACCAGCCCGGGACAGACCAAACTATGGCTATACCTTC	-	TRBJ1-2	TRBD1	TRBV18
CASSPGPYEQYF	TGTGCCAGCAGCCCTGGACCCTACGAGCAGTACTTC	-	TRBJ2-7	-	TRBV27
CASSEATREGSPLHF	TGTGCCAGCAGTGAGGCCACCCGGGAAGGTTCACCCCTCCACTTT	-	TRBJ1-6	-	TRBV2
CASTLPGQDEKLFF	TGTGCCAGTACCCTCCCGGGACAGGATGAAAAACTGTTTTTT	once	TRBJ1-4	TRBD1	TRBV25-1
CASSRYGQSTDTQYF	TGTGCCAGCAGCAGATACGGACAGAGCACAGATACGCAGTATTTT	-	TRBJ2-3	-	TRBV6-2/TRBV6-3
CASSPVGGNYGYTF	TGCGCCAGCAGCCCGGTGGGGGGGAACTATGGCTACACCTTC	-	TRBJ1-2	-	TRBV4-1
CAGRASGSSEQFF	TGTGCCGGACGGGCTAGCGGGAGCAGTGAGCAGTTCTTC	-	TRBJ2-1	TRBD2	TRBV2
CASRGQGAGYTF	TGTGCCAGCAGGGGACAGGGGGCTGGCTACACCTTC	-	TRBJ1-2	TRBD1	TRBV6-1
CASSPTGVGEKLFF	TGCGCCAGCAGCCCTACAGGGGTCGGGGAAAAACTGTTTTTT	once	TRBJ1-4	TRBD1	TRBV4-3
CASSQLQGGNTGELFF	TGTGCCAGCAGCCAACTACAGGGGGGAAACACCGGGGAGCTGTTTTTT	once	TRBJ2-2	TRBD1	TRBV14
CASSHRGGILDTQYF	TGCGCCAGCAGCCACCGGGGGGGAATTTTAGATACGCAGTATTTT	-	TRBJ2-3	TRBD2	TRBV4-3
CASSPLLVGAGELFF	TGTGCCAGCAGCCCGCTACTCGTAGGAGCCGGGGAGCTGTTTTTT	-	TRBJ2-2	-	TRBV7-2
CASSPQASGRALETQYF	TGTGCCAGCTCACCACAGGCTAGCGGGAGGGCCCTTGAGACCCAGTACTTC	few	TRBJ2-5	TRBD2	TRBV18
CASSLGHGDYGYTF	TGTGCCAGCAGCTTAGGCCATGGCGACTATGGCTACACCTTC	-	TRBJ1-2	-	TRBV13
CASSLGTGGSEQYF	TGCGCCAGCAGCTTGGGGACAGGGGGCTCCGAGCAGTACTTC	-	TRBJ2-7	TRBD1	TRBV5-1
CASSVPGSEETQYF	TGTGCCAGCAGCGTCCCAGGGAGTGAAGAGACCCAGTACTTC	once	TRBJ2-5	-	TRBV9
CASTSTKAEALNEKLFF	TGTGCCAGTACCAGTACTAAGGCAGAAGCGCTTAATGAAAAACTGTTTTTT	once	TRBJ1-4	-	TRBV19
CASSLKSGLVRINEQFF	TGTGCCAGCAGCTTAAAGTCGGGCCTAGTTCGTATCAATGAGCAGTTCTTC	-	TRBJ2-1	-	TRBV7-2
CASSQEGWAASTDTQYF	TGCGCCAGCAGCCAAGAAGGATGGGCTGCTAGCACAGATACGCAGTATTTT	-	TRBJ2-3	-	TRBV4-3
CASSLGGGRETQYF	TGTGCCAGCAGCTTAGGCGGGGGACGGGAGACCCAGTACTTC	-	TRBJ2-5	TRBD2	TRBV7-2
CASSQEWGFAKNIQYF	TGTGCCAGCAGCCAAGAGTGGGGTTTTGCCAAAAACATTCAGTACTTC	-	TRBJ2-4	-	TRBV3-1/TRBV3-2
CASSIDLTVQETQYF	TGTGCCAGTAGTATAGATTTGACAGTCCAAGAGACCCAGTACTTC	-	TRBJ2-5	-	TRBV19
CASSLFGNTGELFF	TGTGCCAGCAGCTTATTCGGTAACACCGGGGAGCTGTTTTTT	once	TRBJ2-2	-	TRBV7-3
CASRLQGVGQPQHF	TGTGCCAGTAGGCTACAGGGGGTTGGTCAGCCCCAGCATTTT	-	TRBJ1-5	TRBD1	TRBV19
CASSLDGLAETQYF	TGTGCTAGCAGCTTAGATGGCTTGGCAGAGACCCAGTACTTC	-	TRBJ2-5	-	TRBV7-7
CASSHLGFQETQYF	TGTGCCAGCAGCCACCTGGGGTTCCAAGAGACCCAGTACTTC	once	TRBJ2-5	-	TRBV3-1/TRBV3-2
CASSQFAQGTYEQYF	TGCGCCAGCAGCCAATTTGCGCAGGGTACCTACGAGCAGTACTTC	few	TRBJ2-7	-	TRBV4-3
CASTLWGQGDSPLHF	TGTGCCAGCACCCTGTGGGGACAGGGGGATTCACCCCTCCACTTT	-	TRBJ1-6	TRBD1	TRBV28
CASRAGTGDLYGYTF	TGTGCCAGCAGGGCCGGGACAGGAGACTTATATGGCTACACCTTC	-	TRBJ1-2	TRBD1	TRBV6-5
CASSFDRGPTEAFF	TGTGCCAGCAGCTTCGACAGGGGGCCCACTGAAGCTTTCTTT	-	TRBJ1-1	TRBD1	TRBV5-4